These 13 T cell receptor beta chains were all obtained from the same sample, sequenced in a study of radiotherapy plus CTLA-4 blockade in lung cancer. Measured with immunoSEQ multiplex PCR; TCRdb has only the in-frame clones, and not every one. The profile shows tens of thousands of clones, approximately 80% of them singletons. Material: peripheral blood, obtained from a patient treated with radiotherapy plus ipilimumab. The source is a human donor with non-small cell lung cancer that progressed on radiotherapy plus ipilimumab.

This clone showed up just once. This rearrangement joins TRBV10-3 to TRBJ1-2; D possibly corresponds to TRBD1 (6 bases). The CDR3 runs 16 residues. V lost 4 bases to trimming and J lost 1 base, with 16 bases between them. In germline, CDR1 is ENHRY, CDR2 SYGVKD. The CDR3 sequence is CAISGGQGGGNYGYTF. The CDR3 DNA is TGTGCCATCAGTGGGGGGCAGGGCGGAGGTAACTATGGCTACACCTTC.

The table lists this clone with a count of one. This chain links TRBV5-1 with TRBJ2-2; D remains unclear. Germline V CDR1 and CDR2: SGHRS, YFSETQ. The germline V and J ends were trimmed by 4 bases and 2 bases, with 15 bases remaining between them. This CDR3 is 16 amino acids long. CDR3 DNA sequence: TGCGCCAGCAGCCGCTTTTTGACCCCTAACACCGGGGAGCTGTTTTTT. Its translation: CASSRFLTPNTGELFF. Full variable domain (rest looked up from reference TRBV5-1 and TRBJ2-2): KAGVTQTPRYLIKTRGQQVTLSCSPISGHRSVSWYQQTPGQGLQFLFEYFSETQRNKGNFPGRFSGRQFSNSRSEMNVSTLELGDSALYLCASSRFLTPNTGELFFGEGSRLTVL.

DNA of the CDR3: TGCAGCACCCGGGAGTACCAAGAGACCCAGTACTTC. It translates to CSTREYQETQYF. The rearrangement uses TRBV29-1 and TRBJ2-5; D possibly corresponds to TRBD2 (6 bases). The CDR3 has 12 residues. Germline V gene sequence: CDR1 SQVTM, CDR2 ANQGSEA. Trimming removed 8 bases at V and 0 bases at J, with 10 bases between.

The rearrangement uses TRBV27 and TRBJ1-5; a weak D match, TRBD1 (6 bases). The CDR3 has 15 residues. Deletions cut 2 bases from V and 0 bases from J, with 8 bases between. The germline gives CDR1 MNHEY, CDR2 SMNVEV (reference sequence). The CDR3 loop reads CASSLGQTSNQPQHF. CDR3 in DNA: TGTGCCAGCAGTTTAGGACAGACTAGCAATCAGCCCCAGCATTTT.

V gene TRBV5-6 combines with J gene TRBJ2-3, with 9 bases lining up with TRBD1. The CDR3 runs to 16 residues. Germline CDR1 SGHDT, CDR2 YYEEEE. The ends lost 4 bases at V and 1 base at J; junction bases unmatched: 7. CDR3 protein: CASSPRRTGGTDTQYF. The CDR3 DNA follows: TGTGCCAGCAGCCCACGAAGGACAGGGGGCACAGATACGCAGTATTTT.

The V and J genes are TRBV5-4 and TRBJ2-7; 11 nucleotides match TRBD1. The CDR3 length is 15 residues. Trimming removed 0 bases from V and 6 bases from J; junction bases left unmatched: 5. The V gene's germline CDR1 is SGHNT and CDR2 YYREEE (reference sequence). The CDR3: CASSLVADRGREQYF. Written as DNA, the CDR3 is TGTGCCAGCAGCTTGGTAGCGGACAGGGGGCGCGAGCAGTACTTC.

The chain carries TRBV27 and TRBJ2-7; D may correspond to TRBD1 or TRBD2 (5 bases each). Trimming removed 4 bases at V and 5 bases at J, with 15 bases between. Per germline, CDR1 MNHEY and CDR2 SMNVEV (reference sequence). The CDR3 is 14 residues long. The CDR3 region is CASSSRAGRDEQYF. The CDR3 DNA reads TGTGCCAGCAGTTCTAGGGCAGGGAGAGACGAGCAGTACTTC.

The CDR3 nucleotides are TGTGCAAGTCGCTTAGAGGCGCAGTATTTT. Encoded protein: CASRLEAQYF. This chain uses TRBV12-2 with TRBJ2-3. TRBV12-2 is designated a pseudogene. This CDR3 spans 10 amino acids.

V is TRBV27 and J is TRBJ2-3; tentatively, D is TRBD2 (7 bases). Trimming shortened V by 5 bases and J by 4 bases, and 22 bases separated the two germline ends. Germline V lookup: CDR1 MNHEY, CDR2 SMNVEV (reference sequence). This CDR3 contains 17 residues. The CDR3 here is CASSLRRGALEADTQYF. DNA of the CDR3: TGTGCCAGCAGTCTCCGACGGGGGGCTCTCGAGGCAGATACGCAGTATTTT.

The chain combines TRBV7-9 with TRBJ1-1, with no clear D. The CDR3 spans 12 residues. CDR1 and CDR2 from the germline V gene are SEHNR and FQNEAQ (reference sequence). Trimming stripped 1 base from V and 6 bases from J, with 6 bases between. This CDR3 is CASSLVRPEAFF. Here the CDR3 DNA reads TGTGCCAGCAGCTTAGTGAGGCCTGAAGCTTTCTTT.

The CDR3 DNA reads TGCGCCAGCAGCGATCGACAGGGGGCAAGCTATGGCTACACCTTC. It encodes CASSDRQGASYGYTF. The rearrangement links TRBV5-1 to TRBJ1-2; TRBD1 matches 10 bases. Germline values: CDR1 SGHRS, CDR2 YFSETQ. Trimming took 4 bases from V and 4 from J; bases not matched to a gene: 7. This CDR3 region has 15 residues. Full variable domain (missing parts from reference TRBV5-1 and TRBJ1-2): KAGVTQTPRYLIKTRGQQVTLSCSPISGHRSVSWYQQTPGQGLQFLFEYFSETQRNKGNFPGRFSGRQFSNSRSEMNVSTLELGDSALYLCASSDRQGASYGYTFGSGTRLTVV.

This chain connects TRBV6-5 to TRBJ2-2; D remains unclear. Trimming took 1 base from V and 2 from J, leaving 5 bases between them. The CDR3 covers 14 residues. Germline loops: CDR1 MNHEY, CDR2 SVGAGI. The CDR3 DNA reads as TGTGCCAGCAGTTACTGGGAAAACACCGGGGAGCTGTTTTTT. Its translation is CASSYWENTGELFF.

The chain uses TRBV10-3 and TRBJ1-4; D gene uncertain. Germline lookup yields CDR1 ENHRY and CDR2 SYGVKD. The V gene lost 8 bases and the J gene lost 6 bases, with 7 bases spanning the gap. This CDR3 is 11 amino acids long. CDR3: CAIGSDEKLFF. The CDR3 coding sequence is TGTGCCATCGGGTCCGATGAAAAACTGTTTTTT.